Listed below are T cell receptor beta chains from one sample, sequenced in a study of blood T cell repertoires in COVID-19. Assay used: immunoSEQ multiplex PCR; TCRdb lists only in-frame clones, some missing. The sample has under 70,000 clones, around 87% seen once. What was sequenced was peripheral blood. The receptors shown here come from a woman younger than 30 with acute or convalescent COVID-19. The CDR3 runs from the conserved cysteine through the conserved F or W. Each record gives: clone size, V gene, D gene, J gene, CDR3 DNA, CDR3 protein. D genes are given only for firm matches. A row's size may be missing; if present it is once, few, many or a size class.

size: NA
V: TRBV6-5
D: NA
J: TRBJ2-7
DNA: TGTGCCAGCAGAGCTTACGAGCAGTACTTC
CDR3: CASRAYEQYF

size: few
V: TRBV6-1
D: TRBD2
J: TRBJ2-3
DNA: TGTGCCAGCAGTGAGCTAGCGGGGGGGCTTAGGGCAGATACGCAGTATTTT
CDR3: CASSELAGGLRADTQYF

size: NA
V: TRBV2
D: NA
J: TRBJ2-7
DNA: TGTGCCAGCAGTGAGCAGGGTACTTCCTACGAGCAGTACTTC
CDR3: CASSEQGTSYEQYF

size: NA
V: TRBV7-7
D: TRBD2
J: TRBJ2-3
DNA: TGTGCCAGCAGCCCGGGGACTAGCGGGAGTTTAGATACGCAGTATTTT
CDR3: CASSPGTSGSLDTQYF

size: NA
V: TRBV29-1
D: NA
J: TRBJ1-1
DNA: TGCAGCGTTCTTATGAACACTGAAGCTTTCTTT
CDR3: CSVLMNTEAFF

size: NA
V: TRBV28
D: TRBD1
J: TRBJ1-2
DNA: TGTGCCAGCAGGCTACAGGGGTCGGGCTACACCTTC
CDR3: CASRLQGSGYTF

size: NA
V: TRBV7-2
D: NA
J: TRBJ1-2
DNA: TGTGCCAGCAGCTTAGCCCCAGGCAGCGGGAGCTATGGCTACACCTTC
CDR3: CASSLAPGSGSYGYTF

size: NA
V: TRBV4-1
D: TRBD1
J: TRBJ2-3
DNA: TGCGCCAGCAGCCAAGCGGACAGGGTGGGCACATCGCAGTATTTT
CDR3: CASSQADRVGTSQYF

size: once
V: TRBV4-2
D: NA
J: TRBJ1-2
DNA: TGTGCCAGCAGCCAAGAAGTAGGCGGGAGGTCTGGCTACACCTTC
CDR3: CASSQEVGGRSGYTF

size: NA
V: TRBV27
D: NA
J: TRBJ2-7
DNA: TGTGCCAGCAGTTTAGGGTCGGGACACACCTACGAGCAGTACTTC
CDR3: CASSLGSGHTYEQYF

size: NA
V: TRBV4-2
D: TRBD2
J: TRBJ2-3
DNA: TGTGCCAGCAGCTCCAGCCCCGTGGGGGGGTCCACAGATACGCAGTATTTT
CDR3: CASSSSPVGGSTDTQYF

size: NA
V: TRBV30
D: TRBD2
J: TRBJ2-1
DNA: TGTGCCTGGAGCAGGCTAGCGGGTTTCAATGAGCAGTTCTTC
CDR3: CAWSRLAGFNEQFF

size: NA
V: TRBV2
D: NA
J: TRBJ1-2
DNA: TGTGCCAGCAGTGAGATGGGGCACACCTTC
CDR3: CASSEMGHTF

size: NA
V: TRBV7-2
D: TRBD1
J: TRBJ1-4
DNA: TGTGCCAGCAGCTTAGCGTACACAGGGGCCAATGAAAAACTGTTTTTT
CDR3: CASSLAYTGANEKLFF

size: few
V: TRBV6-1
D: NA
J: TRBJ1-3
DNA: TGTGCCAGCAGTGAAAGCAGGTCCAACACCATATATTTT
CDR3: CASSESRSNTIYF

size: NA
V: TRBV7-2
D: TRBD1
J: TRBJ1-6
DNA: TGTGCCAGCAGCTCGACAGGGACTAATTCACCCCTCCACTTT
CDR3: CASSSTGTNSPLHF

size: NA
V: TRBV3-1/TRBV3-2
D: TRBD2
J: TRBJ2-1
DNA: TGTGCCAGCAGCCGGACTAGCGGGGCGCAGTTCTTC
CDR3: CASSRTSGAQFF

size: NA
V: TRBV5-1
D: TRBD2
J: TRBJ2-3
DNA: TGCGCCAGCAGCTCCCGACTAGCGGACACAGATACGCAGTATTTT
CDR3: CASSSRLADTDTQYF

size: NA
V: TRBV6-2/TRBV6-3
D: NA
J: TRBJ1-2
DNA: TGTGCCAGCAGTTTAAGAGATCGCTTCTATGGCTACACCTTC
CDR3: CASSLRDRFYGYTF

size: NA
V: TRBV13
D: TRBD2
J: TRBJ2-5
DNA: TGTGCCAGCAGCTTCCATGGAGCGGGGGCGGGGGAGACCCAGTACTTC
CDR3: CASSFHGAGAGETQYF

size: NA
V: TRBV7-2
D: NA
J: TRBJ2-2
DNA: TGTGCCAGCAGCGGGGGCTGGCAGAGGTGGAGCACCGGGGAGCTGTTTTTT
CDR3: CASSGGWQRWSTGELFF

size: NA
V: TRBV6-1
D: TRBD2
J: TRBJ2-1
DNA: TGTGCCAGCAGTGAAGCGGTAGCGGGGACCGGTTACAATGAGCAGTTCTTC
CDR3: CASSEAVAGTGYNEQFF

size: NA
V: TRBV6-5
D: TRBD2
J: TRBJ2-7
DNA: TGTGCCAGCAGTAGGGCTAGCGGGGGACTTTACGAGCAGTACTTC
CDR3: CASSRASGGLYEQYF

size: NA
V: TRBV6-5
D: TRBD1
J: TRBJ1-5
DNA: TGTGCCAGCAGTCGTCGACAGGGTTGGGATCAGCCCCAGCATTTT
CDR3: CASSRRQGWDQPQHF

size: NA
V: TRBV7-8
D: NA
J: TRBJ1-2
DNA: TGTGCCAGCAGCGAATCTAACAGGCGTCCCTCTAACTATGGCTACACCTTC
CDR3: CASSESNRRPSNYGYTF

size: NA
V: TRBV5-4
D: NA
J: TRBJ2-3
DNA: TGTGCCAGCAGCTTGCCGGGAGCCGGAGGAACAGATACGCAGTATTTT
CDR3: CASSLPGAGGTDTQYF

size: NA
V: TRBV6-6
D: NA
J: TRBJ2-7
DNA: TGTGCCAGCAGTGGGACATCCTACGAGCAGTACTTC
CDR3: CASSGTSYEQYF

size: medium-sized
V: TRBV13
D: NA
J: TRBJ1-6
DNA: TGTGCCAGCAGCTCCCGGACAGAGTATAATTCACCCCTCCACTTT
CDR3: CASSSRTEYNSPLHF

size: NA
V: TRBV29-1
D: TRBD1
J: TRBJ1-1
DNA: TGCAGCGTAAAACAGGGGAATTTAGCTGAAGCTTTCTTT
CDR3: CSVKQGNLAEAFF

size: NA
V: TRBV7-2
D: TRBD1
J: TRBJ1-1
DNA: TGTGCCAGCAGCTTAGGCGGACAGGGCGCTGAAGCTTTCTTT
CDR3: CASSLGGQGAEAFF

size: NA
V: TRBV7-9
D: NA
J: TRBJ2-1
DNA: TGTGCCAGCAGTTCCGGGAGTCTTGAGCAGTTCTTC
CDR3: CASSSGSLEQFF

size: NA
V: TRBV10-2
D: NA
J: TRBJ1-2
DNA: TGCGCCAGTAAGCCGGGACAAGATTATGGCTACACCTTC
CDR3: CASKPGQDYGYTF

size: once
V: TRBV5-4
D: TRBD1
J: TRBJ2-1
DNA: TGTGCCAGCAGCTTGCCAGGGGGCACGTACAATGAGCAGTTCTTC
CDR3: CASSLPGGTYNEQFF

size: NA
V: TRBV14
D: NA
J: TRBJ1-6
DNA: TGTGCCAGCAGCCAACAGGGTACGGCTAATTCACCCCTCCACTTT
CDR3: CASSQQGTANSPLHF

size: NA
V: TRBV3-1/TRBV3-2
D: TRBD2
J: TRBJ2-2
DNA: TGTGCCAGCAGCCAAGTAGGGAGGACTAGCGGGAGAGTGAACACCGGGGAGCTGTTTTTT
CDR3: CASSQVGRTSGRVNTGELFF

size: once
V: TRBV14
D: NA
J: TRBJ2-1
DNA: TGTGCCAGCAGCCCCTCGCCGGGGAGCTCCTACAATGAGCAGTTCTTC
CDR3: CASSPSPGSSYNEQFF

size: NA
V: TRBV19
D: TRBD2
J: TRBJ2-3
DNA: TGTGCCAGTAGTAGGGCTAGCGGGGGGGCCGGCACAGATACGCAGTATTTT
CDR3: CASSRASGGAGTDTQYF

size: few
V: TRBV29-1
D: NA
J: TRBJ1-1
DNA: TGCAGCGTCGGAAATGCCGGGATGAACATGAACACTGAAGCTTTCTTT
CDR3: CSVGNAGMNMNTEAFF

size: once
V: TRBV7-2
D: TRBD2
J: TRBJ2-7
DNA: TGTGCCAGCAGCTTAGATGGGCTAGCGGGAACAGGGGTCCCCTACGAGCAGTACTTC
CDR3: CASSLDGLAGTGVPYEQYF

size: few
V: TRBV6-5
D: TRBD1
J: TRBJ1-2
DNA: TGTGCCAGCTGGGACAGCTTCACACACTATGGCTACACCTTC
CDR3: CASWDSFTHYGYTF

size: once
V: TRBV2
D: NA
J: TRBJ1-1
DNA: TGTGCCAGCAGACGCGGGGGAAACACTGAAGCTTTCTTT
CDR3: CASRRGGNTEAFF

size: once
V: TRBV19
D: NA
J: TRBJ1-2
DNA: TGTGCCAGTAGTATAAGAGCAGGGTTCTACGGCTACACCTTC
CDR3: CASSIRAGFYGYTF

size: NA
V: TRBV28
D: TRBD2
J: TRBJ2-5
DNA: TGTGCCAGCAGCGCCCGAGACCCACTAGCGGGAGGAGAGACCCAGTACTTC
CDR3: CASSARDPLAGGETQYF